The following is a TCR beta chain sequence with its context. Its cognate antigen is unknown. A junction end diverges from the germline sequence, so it may reflect a read error. These data belong to a study of T cells in Graves' hyperthyroidism and ophthalmopathy. Study results and limitations: Ophthalmopathy stood apart from stable hyperthyroidism in a 13 V-J model. Clonotypes that were expanded in thyroid above 0.001 mostly appeared in blood too. Ophthalmopathy was predicted by the model a median of 6.5 months ahead of onset.

Diagnosis rested on symptoms, serum thyroxine and TRAb, thyroid ultrasound, and orbital computed tomography. Amplified TCR beta CDR3 regions came from RNA transcripts. With the HTBI primer set, the TCR CDR3 went through a first round of RT-PCR. A single record per CDR3 protein comes from TCRdb applying MiXCR to the multiplex PCR reads. In the table there are around 600,000 distinct CDR3 sequences, 45% of which are singletons. The length of the CDR3 is 13 residues. Germline lookup yields CDR1 SGHRS and CDR2 YFSETQ. Sequenced input: peripheral blood or thyroid tissue (not recorded which). The chain is built from TRBV5-1 and TRBJ2-2; D remains unclear. The sequence derives from an adult man with Graves' disease, either hyperthyroidism or ophthalmopathy (not recorded which). This CDR3 is CASGLVVAGELFF. As DNA, the CDR3 is TGCGCCAGCGGCTTGGTAGTGGCCGGGGAGCTGTTTTTT.